The following is a T cell receptor (beta chain) sequence with its context. Its target is not known. The data were taken from a study of high-grade serous ovarian cancer treatment subgroups. In the study overall: Samples averaged approximately 15,000 reads and roughly 7,700 unique TCR beta rearrangements.

Using immunoSEQ multiplex PCR, the repertoire was profiled, and TCRdb retains in-frame clones only, with some absent. The table lists approximately 36,000 clones, roughly 83% of them singletons. Tumor samples were obtained before definitive surgery or chemotherapy. Study results and caveats: Tumors within one patient showed repertoire similarity of about 0.095 to 0.79. Repertoire analysis covered CDR3 alone, not CDR1 or CDR2. Without spatial data, bulk sequencing limits insight into HGSC tumor diversity.

V gave up 3 bases and J gave up 2 bases; unmatched junction bases: 18. In germline, CDR1 is MNHEY, CDR2 SMNVEV (reference sequence). This CDR3 spans 19 amino acids. Sequencing used tumor tissue. V and J are TRBV27 and TRBJ2-7, with 8 nucleotides matching TRBD1. This receptor was identified in a human donor with high-grade serous ovarian cancer. CDR3 DNA sequence: TGTGCCAGCAGTTTCAGTGACAGGGGCGGACTACCGAGACCCTACGAGCAGTACTTC. Its translation is CASSFSDRGGLPRPYEQYF.